These 8 T cell receptor beta chains came from one sample sequenced in a study of cytomegalovirus exposure and HLA in healthy donors. The PCR used 60 Vbeta and 13 Jbeta primers. Assay: immunoSEQ multiplex PCR; the TCRdb copy retains only in-frame clones and omits some. This sample yields around 140,000 clones, of which roughly 9.7% are seen a single time; about 1.9% belongs to the top ten. Sequencing input: PBMCs. The receptors derive from a man aged 45-65 years in good health and CMV-seronegative.

The gene calls are TRBV7-9 and TRBJ2-5, with D tentatively TRBD2 (6 bases). Trimming cost V 5 bases and J 1 base, with 14 bases left between them. The CDR3 extends over 15 amino acids. Germline V lookup: CDR1 SEHNR, CDR2 FQNEAQ (reference sequence). The CDR3 loop reads CASSPKRRVQETQYF. CDR3 sequence (DNA): TGTGCCAGCAGCCCGAAACGGAGGGTCCAAGAGACCCAGTACTTC.

V is TRBV28 and J is TRBJ2-7; TRBD2 is a possible D gene (6 bases). CDR1 is MDHEN and CDR2 is SYDVKM in the germline V gene. V was trimmed by 5 bases and J by 2 bases, leaving 16 bases between them. This CDR3 is built from 15 residues. The chain's CDR3 is CASSPPGLDTYEQYF. For the CDR3, the DNA is TGTGCCAGCAGTCCCCCGGGACTGGATACCTACGAGCAGTACTTC.

The chain employs TRBV6-1 and TRBJ2-7; 7 positions match TRBD2. The J segment lost 2 bases and the V segment lost 2 bases, leaving 6 bases of the junction unmatched. CDR1 is MNHNS, CDR2 SASEGT, per germline. There are 15 residues in the CDR3. This CDR3 is CASSEITSVPYEQYF. CDR3 nucleotide sequence: TGTGCCAGCAGTGAAATAACTAGCGTACCCTACGAGCAGTACTTC.

The chain carries TRBV6-5 and TRBJ2-2; 9 bases map to TRBD2. The V gene end was trimmed by 6 bases and the J gene end by 5 bases; junction bases not matched to a gene: 7. Germline V gives CDR1 MNHEY, CDR2 SVGAGI. The CDR3 spans 15 residues. The chain's CDR3 is CASRVMGLATGELFF. Here the CDR3 DNA reads TGTGCCAGCAGGGTGATGGGACTAGCTACCGGGGAGCTGTTTTTT.

The J gene is TRBJ2-4, the V gene TRBV10-3; possibly TRBD2 for D (6 bases). CDR3 length: 17 residues. The V end lost 1 base, the J end lost 0 bases, and 13 bases lay between the germline ends. Per germline, CDR1 ENHRY and CDR2 SYGVKD. The CDR3 reads CAISEWGTDIAKNIQYF. CDR3 coding DNA: TGTGCCATCAGTGAGTGGGGGACTGACATAGCCAAAAACATTCAGTACTTC.

The J gene is TRBJ1-3, the V gene TRBV15; 7 bases agree with TRBD1. V lost 0 bases to trimming and J lost 2 bases; unmatched junction nucleotides: 10. The CDR3 extends over 18 amino acids. The V gene's germline CDR1 is LNHNV and CDR2 YYDKDF (reference sequence). The CDR3 DNA is TGTGCCACCAGCAGAGATCCCGCCTTAGACAGGGCTGGAAACACCATATATTTT. As protein: CATSRDPALDRAGNTIYF.

The chain couples TRBV5-6 to TRBJ2-7, with TRBD2 as a possible D gene (5 bases). V lost 7 bases to trimming and J lost 5 bases, with 16 bases between them. This CDR3 contains 13 residues. Germline CDR1 is SGHDT and CDR2 is YYEEEE. CDR3 residues: CASRRGSSDEQYF. For the CDR3, the DNA is TGTGCCAGCCGACGTGGGAGTTCCGACGAGCAGTACTTC.

The chain uses TRBV5-4 and TRBJ2-3, with unresolved D. The ends were cut back, 2 bases at V and 6 bases at J, with 16 bases in the middle. The CDR3 sequence is 15 residues long. The germline gives CDR1 SGHNT, CDR2 YYREEE (reference sequence). DNA for the CDR3: TGTGCCAGCAGCTTCCGAGGAGAGGATGTGGATACGCAGTATTTT. Translated: CASSFRGEDVDTQYF.